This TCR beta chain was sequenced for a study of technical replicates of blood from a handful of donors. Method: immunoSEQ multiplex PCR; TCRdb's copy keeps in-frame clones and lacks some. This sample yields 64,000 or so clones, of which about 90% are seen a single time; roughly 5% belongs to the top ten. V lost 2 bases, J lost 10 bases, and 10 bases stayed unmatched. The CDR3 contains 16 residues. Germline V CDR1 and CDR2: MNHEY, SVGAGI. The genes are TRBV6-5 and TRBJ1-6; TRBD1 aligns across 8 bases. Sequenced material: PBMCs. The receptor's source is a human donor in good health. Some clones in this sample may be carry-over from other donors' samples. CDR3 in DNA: TGTGCCAGCAGTTACGGATCCGACAGGGGAAGGTCACCCCTCCACTTT. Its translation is CASSYGSDRGRSPLHF.